This TCR beta chain was identified during a study of T-cell reconstitution after alpha-beta-depleted transplantation in children. Study results and limitations: Hyperexpanded clones declined; after one year, newly produced T cells mostly supplied diversity.

The library targeted TCRbeta and was prepared with unique molecular identifiers. From the PCR reads, TCRdb called clonotypes with MiXCR, one entry per CDR3 protein. The repertoire holds about 120,000 distinct CDR3 sequences, roughly 24% seen once, with over 9.5% in the top ten. This CDR3 has 15 residues. V dropped 7 bases and J dropped 4; count of bases not matched to a gene: 11. In germline, CDR1 is MDHEN, CDR2 SYDVKM. Notes on this clonotype: Antigen specificity is unknown.

The source of this sequence is a male patient aged 2-9 years who had a stem cell transplant for chronic granulomatous disease, so the T cells may come from the graft donor. The rearrangement uses TRBV28 and TRBJ2-3; TRBD2 agrees at 7 bases. This sample comprised PBMCs, mostly from graft donor cells, obtained 180 days after TCRalphabeta/CD19-depleted stem cell transplant. In nucleotides, the CDR3 is TGTGCCAGCACCTCGGGCGTCCTAGCGGCAGATACGCAGTATTTT. Protein sequence: CASTSGVLAADTQYF. Based on the CDR3 plus reference TRBV28 and TRBJ2-3, the full variable domain is DVKVTQSSRYLVKRTGEKVFLECVQDMDHENMFWYRQDPGLGLRLIYFSYDVKMKEKGDIPEGYSVSREKKERFSLILESASTNQTSMYLCASTSGVLAADTQYFGPGTRLTVL.